This entry is about one TCR beta chain. This entry comes from a study of Tregs in tolerant kidney transplant recipients. Thawed PBMCs were FACS-sorted into unstimulated CD4+CD25+CD127- regulatory T cells, CD4+CD25- non-regulatory cells, CD4 and CD8 cells. Here immunoSEQ multiplex PCR was the method, and the copy in TCRdb shows in-frame clones only, minus some. The table records fewer than 100,000 clones, 91% of them present only once. The germline V gene encodes CDR1 MDHEN and CDR2 SYDVKM. V was clipped by 7 bases and J by 4 bases, with 15 bases between them. This CDR3 has 14 amino acids. The source was Tregs from blood, collected before the transplant. This rearrangement joins TRBV28 to TRBJ2-3; a weak D match, TRBD2 (5 bases). The source of this sequence is a human donor who received a combined kidney and bone marrow transplant. This chain's CDR3 is CASNEGELADTQYF. CDR3 DNA: TGTGCCAGCAATGAGGGAGAACTGGCAGATACGCAGTATTTT.